This T cell receptor beta chain originates from a study of shared clonotypes between healthy human individuals. The wider study: CD8 memory received one plate per donor, CD8 naive two, CD4 memory three and CD4 naive three.

Trimming took off 2 bases at V and 4 bases at J, with 11 bases between the two ends. Germline CDR1 and CDR2: SGDLS and YYNGEE. This CDR3 region has 14 residues. Method: immunoSEQ multiplex PCR; TCRdb's copy keeps in-frame clones and lacks some. The repertoire holds around 1.4 million clones, with approximately 98.5% as singletons. The specimen sequenced was naive CD4+ T cells sorted from blood. The sample's subset: CD45RA+ positively selected. This receptor was obtained from a man aged 30 to 39 in good health. The rearrangement joins TRBV9 to TRBJ2-3, with TRBD1 as a possible D gene (6 bases). Here the CDR3 reads CASSVRQDPDTQYF. The CDR3 DNA sequence: TGTGCCAGCAGCGTTCGACAGGACCCAGATACGCAGTATTTT.